This T cell receptor beta chain was identified during a study of beta chain features in type 1 diabetes. Findings and limits, study-wide: In patients and controls equally, PCR might favor templates that are shorter.

Sequenced material consisted of expressed TCRB transcripts (all of the isolated RNA was reverse transcribed). The method was immunoSEQ multiplex PCR; TCRdb's version includes in-frame clones alone and lacks a portion of them. The sample yields about 180,000 clones, about 13% seen once. In this sample, this clone turned up once. The antigen remains undetermined. CDR1 is SNHLY and CDR2 is FYNNEI in the germline V gene. The CDR3 length is 14 residues. J was trimmed by 4 bases and V by 7 bases; bases with no gene match: 2. Sequenced material: central memory CD4+ T cells from blood. The origin of this receptor is a woman aged 18-29 years in good health. The chain carries TRBV2 and TRBJ2-6, with 9 bases lining up with TRBD2. The CDR3 DNA reads TGTGCCAGCAAGCTAGCGGGGGGGGCCAACGTCCTGACTTTC. Protein: CASKLAGGANVLTF.